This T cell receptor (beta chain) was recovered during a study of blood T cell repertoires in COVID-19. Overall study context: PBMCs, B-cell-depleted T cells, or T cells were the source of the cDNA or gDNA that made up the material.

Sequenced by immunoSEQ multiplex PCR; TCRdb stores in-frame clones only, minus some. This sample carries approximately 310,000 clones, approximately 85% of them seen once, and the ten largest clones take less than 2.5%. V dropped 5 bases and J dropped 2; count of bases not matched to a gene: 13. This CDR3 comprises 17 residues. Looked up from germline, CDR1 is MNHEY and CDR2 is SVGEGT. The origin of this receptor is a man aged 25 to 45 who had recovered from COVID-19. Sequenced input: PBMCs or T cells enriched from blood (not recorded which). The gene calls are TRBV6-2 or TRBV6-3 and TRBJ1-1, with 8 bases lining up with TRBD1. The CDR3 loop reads CASSRTGLTILNTEAFF. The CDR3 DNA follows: TGTGCCAGCAGTCGGACAGGGTTGACTATTTTAAACACTGAAGCTTTCTTT.